This entry lists 27 T cell receptor beta chains sequenced from one sample in a study of identical twins. TCRdb fed the 5' RACE reads into MiXCR, producing one record per CDR3 protein. The sample carries around 1.7 million distinct CDR3 sequences, roughly a third recorded once. The sample taken for sequencing was cord blood. These receptors all come from a newborn girl in good health.

The chain joins TRBV18 to TRBJ1-1; maybe TRBD1 (5 bases). The CDR3 length is 16 residues. Germline lookup yields CDR1 KGHSH and CDR2 LQKENI. V was pared by 3 bases and J by 0 bases, with 14 bases between. CDR3 coding DNA: TGTGCCAGCTCACCGGGAACGGGACGGATGAACACTGAAGCTTTCTTT. Translating gives CASSPGTGRMNTEAFF. The whole variable domain, filled in from reference TRBV18 and TRBJ1-1, reads NAGVMQNPRHLVRRRGQEARLRCSPMKGHSHVYWYRQLPEEGLKFMVYLQKENIIDESGMPKERFSAEFPKEGPSILRIQQVVRGDSAAYFCASSPGTGRMNTEAFFGQGTRLTVV.

This clonotype turned up a few times. The V and J genes are TRBV5-1 and TRBJ1-2; D is undetermined. Trimming left V 0 bases short and J 7 bases short, with 10 bases between. There are 13 residues in the CDR3. Germline CDR1 SGHRS, CDR2 YFSETQ. The DNA of the CDR3 is TGCGCCAGCAGCTTGGATGGGGTTTCTGGCTACACCTTC. Its translation: CASSLDGVSGYTF.

A remark on this clonotype: A much larger clonotype is one base distant, so this may be a read error. V is TRBV28 and J is TRBJ2-4; D gene ambiguous. Germline V CDR1 and CDR2: MDHEN, SYDVKM. V lost 2 bases and J lost 15, with 20 bases in between. The CDR3 loop spans 14 amino acids. The CDR3 nucleotides read TGTGCCAGCAGTTTAGCTGCCCGTTCCTACGAGCGGTACTTC. Translation gives CASSLAARSYERYF.

The chain carries TRBV29-1 and TRBJ2-4, with a tentative D call TRBD2 (6 bases). Per the germline V gene, CDR1 is SQVTM and CDR2 is ANQGSEA. The CDR3 is 13 residues long. V dropped 2 bases and J dropped 13 bases, with 18 bases sitting between them. The CDR3 bases are TGCAGCGTTGAACTTTTGGAGGGGCGAGAGCAGTACTTC. Its translation: CSVELLEGREQYF.

The CDR3 loop is CSASSGREVTDTQYF. Here the CDR3 DNA reads TGCAGTGCTAGTTCGGGGCGGGAGGTCACAGATACGCAGTATTTT. This sequence joins TRBV20-1 and TRBJ2-3; TRBD2 aligns across 8 bases. CDR1 is DFQATT, CDR2 SNEGSKA, per germline (reference sequence). The CDR3 is 15 amino acids. V gave up 3 bases and J gave up 2 bases; unmatched junction bases: 7.

This clonotype was seen more than once but under ten times. This chain joins TRBV10-3 and TRBJ1-6, with D hard to call. Trimming took off 6 bases at V and 6 bases at J, with 12 bases between the two ends. This CDR3 region has 14 residues. Germline V gives CDR1 ENHRY, CDR2 SYGVKD. CDR3 DNA sequence: TGTGCCATCAGGTTGGCCGGGGTTAATTCACCCCTCCACTTT. Translated, it gives CAIRLAGVNSPLHF.

This clonotype was counted between two and nine times. J is TRBJ2-7 and V is TRBV6-1; TRBD1 aligns across 10 bases. The CDR3 is made up of 17 amino acids. The germline CDR1 and CDR2 sequences are MNHNS and SASEGT. After removal of 0 bases from V and 3 bases from J, the junction contained 8 bases not matched to a gene. CDR3 amino acids: CASSEAPTGGSFYEQYF. CDR3 bases: TGTGCCAGCAGTGAAGCACCGACAGGGGGCTCCTTCTACGAGCAGTACTTC.

J is TRBJ2-1 and V is TRBV20-1; 11 bases are a match to TRBD2. From germline, CDR1 is DFQATT and CDR2 SNEGSKA (reference sequence). V was pared by 0 bases and J by 5 bases, with 6 bases of the junction left unmatched. The CDR3 loop spans 16 amino acids. The CDR3 DNA is TGCAGTGCTAGAGATTCTAGCGGGGGGTCTCACAATGAGCAGTTCTTC. This encodes CSARDSSGGSHNEQFF.

The rearrangement links TRBV20-1 to TRBJ1-1; 8 bases match TRBD1. Trimming at V came to 6 bases and at J to 5 bases, leaving 11 bases not matched to a gene. Germline V gene sequence: CDR1 DFQATT, CDR2 SNEGSKA (reference sequence). The CDR3 is made up of 14 amino acids. CDR3 DNA: TGCAGTGCGAGCAGACCAGGGGGCATGACTGAAGCTTTCTTT. Its translation is CSASRPGGMTEAFF.

This clonotype appeared a few times. V usage is TRBV21-1 and J usage is TRBJ2-3. TRBV21-1 represents a pseudogene. CDR3 length: 14 residues. The CDR3 here is CASSNVQYEDTQYF. CDR3 nucleotides: TGTGCCAGCAGCAATGTGCAATATGAAGATACGCAGTATTTT.

This clonotype has at least ten counts. The chain links TRBV28 to TRBJ1-2; D is unclear. Germline lookup yields CDR1 MDHEN and CDR2 SYDVKM. The CDR3 contains 13 residues. V was clipped by 0 bases and J by 2 bases, with 4 bases between them. The CDR3 bases are TGTGCCAGCAGTTTATGGGACAACTATGGCTACACCTTC. The encoded protein is CASSLWDNYGYTF.

The genes are TRBV5-1 and TRBJ1-2; D is ambiguous. Between the trimmed V and J ends, which lost 1 base and 8 bases, there was a span of 9 bases. The CDR3 totals 12 residues. Germline CDR1 is SGHRS and CDR2 is YFSETQ. The CDR3 region is CASSLTPLGYTF. The CDR3 DNA is TGCGCCAGCAGCTTGACCCCTTTGGGCTACACCTTC. The full variable domain, with the rest looked up from reference TRBV5-1 and TRBJ1-2, is KAGVTQTPRYLIKTRGQQVTLSCSPISGHRSVSWYQQTPGQGLQFLFEYFSETQRNKGNFPGRFSGRQFSNSRSEMNVSTLELGDSALYLCASSLTPLGYTFGSGTRLTVV.

The rearrangement uses TRBV12-3 or TRBV12-4 and TRBJ2-1; 8 bases are a match to TRBD2. V dropped 6 bases and J dropped 0; count of bases not matched to a gene: 7. The CDR3 is 16 amino acids. The CDR3 sequence: CASSPGGRSSYNEQFF. DNA for the CDR3: TGTGCCAGCAGCCCGGGGGGGCGAAGCTCCTACAATGAGCAGTTCTTC.

This clonotype came up once. A much bigger clone sits one base away, suggesting this may be a read error. V and J are TRBV10-3 and TRBJ2-7; D may be TRBD2 (5 bases). Trimming shortened V by 0 bases and J by 0 bases, and 12 bases separated the two germline ends. The germline gives CDR1 ENHRY, CDR2 SYGVKD. The CDR3 runs 16 residues. The CDR3 region has the DNA TGTGCCATCAGTGAGTCCTGGACTGTGAGCTCCTACGAGCAGTACTTC. This translates into CAISESWTVSSYEQYF.

The CDR3 coding sequence is TGCAGTGCCCATCCCGTGGGGCTAGCAGGCTATGAGCAGTTCTTC. This codes for CSAHPVGLAGYEQFF. The V and J genes are TRBV20-1 and TRBJ2-1; D is perhaps TRBD1 or TRBD2 (5 bases each). The CDR3 runs to 15 residues. Germline-derived CDR1 and CDR2 are DFQATT and SNEGSKA (reference sequence). V was cut by 6 bases and J by 8 bases, with 23 bases left in between.

This clonotype was picked up many times. The chain employs TRBV29-1 and TRBJ2-1; D uncertain. The CDR3 runs to 13 residues. Germline values: CDR1 SQVTM, CDR2 ANQGSEA. The V and J ends lost 7 bases and 1 base respectively, with 11 bases between them. The CDR3: CSAWFWSYNEQFF. Here the CDR3 DNA reads TGCAGCGCCTGGTTTTGGTCCTACAATGAGCAGTTCTTC.

This clonotype was detected a few times. J is TRBJ2-5 and V is TRBV2, with TRBD1 as a possible D gene (5 bases). The tail of the sequence fits TRBJ2-7 better, so the J call may be wrong. CDR1 SNHLY and CDR2 FYNNEI come from the germline V gene. CDR3 size: 15 residues. The CDR3 here is CASKGFPRDPREQYF. Here the CDR3 DNA reads TGTGCCAGCAAAGGGTTTCCCAGGGATCCTCGCGAGCAGTACTTC.

This chain links TRBV7-9 with TRBJ2-6, with D tentatively TRBD1 (5 bases). The germline CDR1 and CDR2 sequences are SEHNR and FQNEAQ (reference sequence). The germline V and J ends were trimmed by 4 bases and 0 bases, with 25 bases remaining between them. The CDR3 has 21 amino acids. CDR3 sequence: CASSSGLSQVFSLSGANVLTF. The CDR3 nucleotides are TGTGCCAGCAGCTCCGGCCTCTCACAGGTGTTCTCTCTCTCTGGGGCCAACGTCCTGACTTTC.

This clonotype was seen a few times. This chain links TRBV28 with TRBJ2-7; D possibly matches TRBD1 or TRBD2 (6 bases each). Germline values: CDR1 MDHEN, CDR2 SYDVKM. Trimming left V 3 bases short and J 4 bases short, with 19 bases between. The CDR3 runs 16 residues. CDR3: CASSFSGGRVGYEQYF. The DNA of the CDR3 is TGTGCCAGCAGTTTCTCCGGGGGCAGAGTAGGATACGAGCAGTACTTC.

The chain carries TRBV6-2 or TRBV6-3 and TRBJ2-7; D is possibly TRBD2 (5 bases). Germline V gene lookup returns CDR1 MNHEY and CDR2 SVGEGT. Trimming pared 5 bases from V and 0 bases from J, leaving 11 bases between. This CDR3 has 14 amino acids. The CDR3 nucleotides are TGTGCCAGCAGTGGCGGGTGGAGCTCCTACGAGCAGTACTTC. It specifies CASSGGWSSYEQYF.

This clonotype was found a few times. This sequence joins TRBV20-1 and TRBJ2-5; D tentatively fits TRBD1 or TRBD2 (5 bases each). CDR3 size: 14 residues. V gave up 6 bases and J gave up 3 bases, with 17 bases separating them. From germline, CDR1 is DFQATT and CDR2 SNEGSKA (reference sequence). The CDR3 nucleotides read TGCAGTGCACGGACCGGGACGCTTGAAGAGACCCAGTACTTC. Its protein product is CSARTGTLEETQYF.

This clonotype came up a few times. This chain joins TRBV5-5 and TRBJ2-5; the D gene could be TRBD1 or TRBD2 (5 bases each). V dropped 0 bases and J dropped 5 bases, with 8 bases sitting between them. CDR1 SGHKS and CDR2 YYEKEE come from the germline V gene (reference sequence). The CDR3 length is 13 residues. The CDR3 spells CASSLDWGETQYF. DNA of the CDR3: TGTGCCAGCAGCTTGGATTGGGGGGAGACCCAGTACTTC.

The CDR3 DNA is TGTGCCAGCAGCCTCTCGGACAGGGCGGGTGGAAACACCATATATTTT. Its translation: CASSLSDRAGGNTIYF. The chain carries TRBV4-2 and TRBJ1-3, with 8 positions matching TRBD1. Germline loops: CDR1 LGHNA, CDR2 YNFKEQ. Trimming took 4 bases from V and 3 from J; bases not matched to a gene: 8. The CDR3 covers 16 residues.

DNA of the CDR3: TGCAGTGCTAGCGTCAGGACTAGAGGGGCTCAGCAGTTCTTC. Its protein product is CSASVRTRGAQQFF. This chain links TRBV20-1 with TRBJ2-1, with 7 nucleotides matching TRBD2. V lost 3 bases and J lost 11; bases outside the gene matches: 13. CDR3 size: 14 residues. Germline V gene data show CDR1 as DFQATT and CDR2 as SNEGSKA (reference sequence).

The sample holds many counts of this clonotype. V usage is TRBV10-3 and J usage is TRBJ2-7; 8 bases agree with TRBD1. V shed 5 bases and J 0 bases; nucleotides not matched to a gene: 6. Germline CDR1 and CDR2: ENHRY and SYGVKD. CDR3 length: 15 amino acids. CDR3 residues: CAISLTGASSYEQYF. CDR3 bases: TGTGCCATCAGTCTGACAGGGGCTAGCTCCTACGAGCAGTACTTC.

There are many counts of this clonotype. The J gene is TRBJ1-2, the V gene TRBV7-2, with D uncertain. CDR1 and CDR2 (germline): SGHTA, FQGNSA. V lost 1 base and J 4 bases, leaving 7 bases between the germline ends. The CDR3 is 13 residues long. CDR3 loop: CASSLESVYGYTF. The CDR3 DNA reads TGTGCCAGCAGCTTAGAATCAGTCTATGGCTACACCTTC. The complete variable domain, with remaining parts taken from reference TRBV7-2 and TRBJ1-2, reads GAGVSQSPSNKVTEKGKDVELRCDPISGHTALYWYRQSLGQGLEFLIYFQGNSAPDKSGLPSDRFSAERTGGSVSTLTIQRTQQEDSAVYLCASSLESVYGYTFGSGTRLTVV.

This clonotype was counted ten times or more. Its ends do not fully match the called genes, so a read error is possible. The chain couples TRBV7-9 to TRBJ2-1; D is undetermined. There are 10 residues in the CDR3. The germline CDR1 and CDR2 sequences are SEHNR and FQNEAQ (reference sequence). The CDR3 protein is CASSLVEQFF. The CDR3, as DNA: TGTGCCAGCAGTTTAGTTGAGCAGTTCTTC. Using reference TRBV7-9 and TRBJ2-1 for the parts outside the CDR3, the full variable domain is DTGVSQNPRHKITKRGQNVTFRCDPISEHNRLYWYRQTLGQGPEFLTYFQNEAQLEKSRLLSDRFSAERPKGSFSTLEIQRTEQGDSAMYLCASSLVEQFFGPGTRLTVL.